This TCR beta chain derives from a study of CD8+ T cells in alopecia areata. Study-level background: Treated patients were given 5 to 10 mg oral tofacitinib twice daily. Findings and caveats of the study: Mice gave a clearer picture of TCR sharing than patients did, possibly for HLA-related reasons. Lesional scalp, notably in alopecia totalis/universalis, had clonality above that of normal scalp.

There are a few counts of this clone. Antigen unknown. The sequencing template was cDNA reverse transcribed from extracted RNA. Method: immunoSEQ multiplex PCR; TCRdb's copy keeps in-frame clones and lacks some. The table has roughly 140,000 clones, around 50% seen once; the top ten hold approximately 19%. The source was CD8+ T cells sorted from blood, collected at week 0. This TCR was sampled from a human donor with alopecia areata.

CDR3 DNA sequence: TGTGCCAGCAGCTTGGGGGCCGGGGCGGTTAATCAGCCCCAGCATTTT. Its translation is CASSLGAGAVNQPQHF. The chain is built from TRBV5-6 and TRBJ1-5, with a tentative D call TRBD1 (5 bases). CDR1 SGHDT and CDR2 YYEEEE come from the germline V gene. V lost 0 bases and J 4 bases, leaving 14 bases between the germline ends. CDR3 length: 16 residues.